The 28 T cell receptor beta chains below come from one sample, sequenced in a study of patients and donors after allogeneic stem cell transplantation. From the RT-PCR reads, TCRdb called clonotypes with MiXCR, one entry per CDR3 protein. The table lists around 240,000 distinct CDR3 sequences, approximately 14% of them singletons. Sequenced input: blood, either unsorted or a sorted T cell fraction (not recorded which). The receptors stem from a human donor who was either an allogeneic HSCT recipient or a stem cell or donor lymphocyte infusion donor (not recorded which). It is not recorded whose cells these are; they may come from a transplant donor.

The V gene is TRBV11-3, the J gene TRBJ2-1, with a tentative D call TRBD2 (5 bases). The CDR3 runs 16 residues. Germline-derived CDR1 and CDR2 are SGHNT and YENEEA. Trimming removed 5 bases from V and 0 bases from J, with 14 bases in between. CDR3 coding DNA: TGTGCCAGCAGCCCACCACTTGGGAGCTCCTACAATGAGCAGTTCTTC. Its translation: CASSPPLGSSYNEQFF.

The chain carries TRBV6-1 and TRBJ1-2; possibly TRBD1 for D (5 bases). This CDR3 is built from 15 residues. The germline gives CDR1 MNHNS, CDR2 SASEGT. V was pared by 6 bases and J by 2 bases, with 16 bases between. CDR3 sequence (DNA): TGTGCCAGCAGCGATCTTTCGAGGGGAAACTATGGCTACACCTTC. This codes for CASSDLSRGNYGYTF.

This clonotype has ten or more counts. J is TRBJ1-6 and V is TRBV7-6, with D unresolved. This CDR3 contains 12 residues. Looked up from germline, CDR1 is SGHVS and CDR2 is FNYEAQ. The V end was cut by 0 bases, the J end by 8 bases, with 2 bases between. CDR3 sequence reads: CASSLADSPLHF. In nucleotides, the CDR3 is TGTGCCAGCAGCTTAGCGGATTCACCCCTCCACTTT.

This clonotype was detected many times. The chain employs TRBV10-3 and TRBJ2-2; no clear D gene. V shed 10 bases and J shed 3 bases, with 9 bases lying between them. CDR1 is ENHRY and CDR2 is SYGVKD in the germline V gene. The CDR3 sequence is 12 residues long. The CDR3: CATRTYTGELFF. The CDR3 DNA reads TGTGCCACCAGGACCTACACCGGGGAGCTGTTTTTT.

The V gene is TRBV5-1, the J gene TRBJ2-3; 8 bases match TRBD2. In germline, CDR1 is SGHRS, CDR2 YFSETQ. Losses at the gene ends were 6 bases for V and 3 bases for J; bases not matched to a gene: 3. The CDR3 contains 13 residues. CDR3 in amino acids: CASTSGGTDTQYF. The CDR3 nucleotides are TGCGCCAGCACGAGCGGGGGAACAGATACGCAGTATTTT.

The chain employs TRBV11-3 and TRBJ2-1, with 10 bases that match TRBD2. Germline V gives CDR1 SGHNT, CDR2 YENEEA. Trimming took 1 base from V and 2 from J; bases not matched to a gene: 2. This CDR3 spans 16 amino acids. Here the CDR3 reads CASSLGTSGTYNEQFF. CDR3 coding DNA: TGTGCCAGCAGCTTAGGTACTAGCGGGACCTACAATGAGCAGTTCTTC.

The chain is built from TRBV7-2 and TRBJ1-1, with D hard to call. Per germline, CDR1 SGHTA and CDR2 FQGNSA. CDR3 length equals 13 residues. V lost 2 bases to trimming and J lost 0 bases, with 4 bases between them. CDR3 DNA sequence: TGTGCCAGCAGCTTATTTTTGAACACTGAAGCTTTCTTT. Its protein is CASSLFLNTEAFF.

The rearrangement uses TRBV9 and TRBJ1-2, with 7 bases aligning to TRBD1. Trimming cost V 4 bases and J 4 bases; bases outside gene matches: 7. Germline V gene lookup returns CDR1 SGDLS and CDR2 YYNGEE. The CDR3 covers 14 residues. The CDR3 here is CASSTAGGGYGYTF. The CDR3 bases are TGTGCCAGCAGCACCGCAGGGGGAGGCTATGGCTACACCTTC. The entire variable domain, with the rest obtained from reference TRBV9 and TRBJ1-2, is as follows: DSGVTQTPKHLITATGQRVTLRCSPRSGDLSVYWYQQSLDQGLQFLIQYYNGEERAKGNILERFSAQQFPDLHSELNLSSLELGDSALYFCASSTAGGGYGYTFGSGTRLTVV.

The chain carries TRBV7-2 and TRBJ2-5; D tentatively reads TRBD1 or TRBD2 (5 bases each). CDR3 size: 15 residues. Germline CDR1 reads SGHTA; CDR2 reads FQGNSA. V lost 5 bases and J 1 base, leaving 14 bases between the germline ends. The CDR3 region has the DNA TGTGCCAGCAGCCGACAGCGGAGAACCCAAGAGACCCAGTACTTC. Amino acid sequence: CASSRQRRTQETQYF.

This clonotype was picked up a small number of times. The chain couples TRBV18 to TRBJ1-6, with D possibly being TRBD1 (5 bases). V was shortened by 3 bases and J by 6 bases, with 18 bases between the two germline ends. This CDR3 spans 17 amino acids. The germline V gene encodes CDR1 KGHSH and CDR2 LQKENI. The chain's CDR3 is CASSPFKIGQSNSPLHF. CDR3 DNA: TGTGCCAGCTCACCCTTTAAAATAGGACAATCTAATTCACCCCTCCACTTT.

This chain joins TRBV5-1 and TRBJ1-1; D is uncertain. The CDR3 is 15 amino acids. Germline lookup yields CDR1 SGHRS and CDR2 YFSETQ. V was cut by 0 bases and J by 5 bases, with 14 bases left in between. The CDR3 DNA sequence: TGCGCCAGCAGCTTGGCCTCCAAGGGAGGGACTGAAGCTTTCTTT. Its translation: CASSLASKGGTEAFF.

This clonotype has only a few counts. V usage is TRBV6-1 and J usage is TRBJ2-7; 11 bases match TRBD2. J was trimmed by 4 bases and V by 4 bases; bases with no gene match: 6. Germline assignment: CDR1 MNHNS and CDR2 SASEGT. This CDR3 comprises 15 residues. The CDR3 is CASSVAGGNPYEQYF. In DNA, the CDR3 is TGTGCCAGCAGTGTAGCGGGAGGGAATCCTTACGAGCAGTACTTC.

At least ten counts were recorded for this clonotype. The chain couples TRBV12-3 or TRBV12-4 to TRBJ2-7; weak D call: TRBD1 (5 bases). The CDR3 length is 17 residues. Trimming cost V 5 bases and J 3 bases, with 23 bases left between them. This CDR3 is CASSLQGVGERSYEQYF. In nucleotides, the CDR3 is TGTGCCAGCAGTCTTCAAGGGGTAGGGGAAAGAAGCTACGAGCAGTACTTC.

The V and J genes are TRBV4-1 and TRBJ1-2; 10 positions agree with TRBD1. This CDR3 is 17 amino acids long. J lost 8 bases, V lost 0 bases, and 12 bases had no gene match. Germline CDR1 MGHRA, CDR2 YSYEKL. The CDR3 DNA is TGCGCCAGCAGCCAAGAGCCCGGGGACAGGGGATTGAGGGGCTACACCTTC. Translation: CASSQEPGDRGLRGYTF.

The rearrangement uses TRBV5-6 and TRBJ2-1; no clear D gene. The ends were cut back, 4 bases at V and 0 bases at J, with 17 bases in the middle. Germline V gives CDR1 SGHDT, CDR2 YYEEEE. The CDR3 is 17 amino acids. In nucleotides, the CDR3 is TGTGCCAGCAGCACCACGTGGGGTCCGGTCTCCTACAATGAGCAGTTCTTC. As protein: CASSTTWGPVSYNEQFF.

CDR3 sequence: CASSYSGFGEYNEQFF. The CDR3 coding sequence is TGTGCCAGCAGTTACTCGGGTTTTGGCGAATACAATGAGCAGTTCTTC. The chain is built from TRBV6-2 or TRBV6-3 and TRBJ2-1, with D hard to call. Trimming took 0 bases from V and 4 from J, leaving 13 bases between them. Germline V gene data show CDR1 as MNHEY and CDR2 as SVGEGT. The CDR3 extends over 16 amino acids.

The CDR3 region has the DNA TGTGCCAGCAGCTTCAGCGGGGGGATGAACACTGAAGCTTTCTTT. Amino acids: CASSFSGGMNTEAFF. V is TRBV7-2 and J is TRBJ1-1; the D gene is possibly TRBD1 (5 bases). Trimming cost V 3 bases and J 0 bases, with 11 bases left between them. CDR3 length equals 15 residues. The germline CDR1 and CDR2 sequences are SGHTA and FQGNSA.

This clonotype was seen many times. J is TRBJ1-6 and V is TRBV7-2; D is perhaps TRBD1 (6 bases). This CDR3 has 14 residues. Per germline, CDR1 SGHTA and CDR2 FQGNSA. V lost 3 bases and J 5 bases, leaving 8 bases between the germline ends. The CDR3 nucleotides read TGTGCCAGCAGCTTTCAGGGGAATAATTCACCCCTCCACTTT. Residues: CASSFQGNNSPLHF.

This clonotype was counted only a few times. Here the CDR3 reads CSAGGGQSTNYGYTF. The CDR3 bases are TGCAGCGCCGGGGGCGGACAGTCAACTAACTATGGCTACACCTTC. The chain uses TRBV29-1 and TRBJ1-2; perhaps TRBD1 as D (6 bases). This CDR3 is built from 15 residues. Germline V lookup: CDR1 SQVTM, CDR2 ANQGSEA. The V and J ends lost 7 bases and 0 bases respectively, with 18 bases between them.

The J gene is TRBJ1-1, the V gene TRBV29-1; tentative D call: TRBD1 (6 bases). Germline CDR1 and CDR2: SQVTM and ANQGSEA. This CDR3 is 12 amino acids long. Trimming removed 7 bases at V and 1 base at J, with 10 bases between. Written as DNA, the CDR3 is TGCAGCGGGGGGCGGACGAACACTGAAGCTTTCTTT. Translated, it gives CSGGRTNTEAFF.

This clonotype was counted only a few times. The chain uses TRBV7-3 and TRBJ2-3; 8 positions agree with TRBD1. Germline values: CDR1 SGHTA, CDR2 FQGTGA. The CDR3 consists of 14 residues. J gave up 5 bases and V 5 bases, and 6 bases lay outside the gene matches. The CDR3 sequence: CASSPDRAGDTQYF. In nucleotides, the CDR3 is TGTGCCAGCAGCCCGGACAGGGCCGGAGATACGCAGTATTTT. Full variable domain (missing parts from reference TRBV7-3 and TRBJ2-3): GAGVSQTPSNKVTEKGKYVELRCDPISGHTALYWYRQSLGQGPEFLIYFQGTGAADDSGLPNDRFFAVRPEGSVSTLKIQRTERGDSAVYLCASSPDRAGDTQYFGPGTRLTVL.

This clonotype has at least ten counts. J is TRBJ2-4 and V is TRBV3-1; 12 bases line up with TRBD1. The CDR3 contains 16 residues. Germline V gene data show CDR1 as LGHDT and CDR2 as YNNKEL (reference sequence). The V segment lost 4 bases and the J segment 3 bases; nucleotides outside the gene matches: 4. The CDR3 sequence: CASSRGQGARKNIQYF. The DNA for the CDR3 is TGTGCCAGCAGCCGGGGACAGGGGGCTCGCAAAAACATTCAGTACTTC.

The chain is built from TRBV6-4 and TRBJ2-3; D is uncertain. The V gene's germline CDR1 is MRHNA and CDR2 SNTAGT. CDR3 length: 14 amino acids. V was cut by 3 bases and J by 1 base, with 8 bases left in between. In DNA, the CDR3 is TGTGCCAGCAGTGAGGGCCATCGCACAGATACGCAGTATTTT. Translation: CASSEGHRTDTQYF.

This CDR3 reads CASSLNHNEKLFF. The CDR3 coding sequence is TGTGCCAGCAGCTTAAATCACAACGAAAAACTGTTTTTT. The chain carries TRBV7-3 and TRBJ1-4, with unresolved D. Germline CDR1 reads SGHTA; CDR2 reads FQGTGA. V lost 1 base, J lost 8 bases, and 8 bases lay in between. CDR3 length: 13 amino acids.

This sequence joins TRBV19 and TRBJ1-2, with D uncertain. Germline loops: CDR1 LNHDA, CDR2 SQIVND (reference sequence). The CDR3 contains 13 residues. Trimming took off 7 bases at V and 3 bases at J, with 12 bases between the two ends. CDR3 coding DNA: TGTGCCAGTATGGGGAGAGGAGACTATGGCTACACCTTC. Encoded protein: CASMGRGDYGYTF.

This clonotype has more than one count but fewer than ten. This chain uses TRBV25-1 with TRBJ2-5; a possible D gene is TRBD1 (7 bases). This CDR3 spans 15 amino acids. Germline values: CDR1 MGHDK, CDR2 SYGVNS. Trimming pared 11 bases from V and 5 bases from J, leaving 24 bases between. CDR3: CAAAREGGAGETQYF. CDR3 coding DNA: TGTGCCGCCGCTCGAGAAGGGGGCGCGGGGGAGACCCAGTACTTC.

The CDR3 protein is CASSLSILRAGELFF. CDR3 DNA: TGTGCCAGCAGCTTATCAATACTAAGGGCCGGGGAGCTGTTTTTT. The chain links TRBV7-2 to TRBJ2-2, with D uncertain. Germline values: CDR1 SGHTA, CDR2 FQGNSA. V lost 2 bases and J lost 6, with 13 bases in between. There are 15 residues in the CDR3.

This clonotype was found many times. The rearrangement joins TRBV12-3 or TRBV12-4 to TRBJ1-2; TRBD1 agrees at 9 bases. The CDR3 is 14 residues long. Losses at the gene ends were 5 bases for V and 6 bases for J; bases not matched to a gene: 7. The DNA for the CDR3 is TGTGCCAGCAGTGCTAAGACAGGGGGTAATGGCTACACCTTC. Translated: CASSAKTGGNGYTF.